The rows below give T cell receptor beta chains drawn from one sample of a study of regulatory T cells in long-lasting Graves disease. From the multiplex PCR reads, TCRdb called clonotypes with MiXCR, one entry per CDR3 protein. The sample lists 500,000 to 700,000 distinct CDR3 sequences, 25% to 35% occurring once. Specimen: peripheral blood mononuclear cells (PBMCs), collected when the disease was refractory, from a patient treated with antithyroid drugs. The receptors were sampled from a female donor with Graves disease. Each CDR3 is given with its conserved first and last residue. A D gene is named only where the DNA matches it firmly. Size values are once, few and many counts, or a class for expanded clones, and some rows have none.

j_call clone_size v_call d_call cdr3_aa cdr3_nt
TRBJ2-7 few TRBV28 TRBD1 CASRGTGQGSYEQYF TGTGCCAGCCGTGGTACGGGACAGGGGTCCTACGAGCAGTACTTC
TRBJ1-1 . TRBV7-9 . CASSLGGVSTEAFF TGTGCCAGCAGCTTAGGTGGGGTATCCACTGAAGCTTTCTTT
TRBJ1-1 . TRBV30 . CARQPDMNTEAFF TGTGCCAGACAACCAGACATGAACACTGAAGCTTTCTTT
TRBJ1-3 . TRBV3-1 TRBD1 CASSHSGQLTGNTIYF TGTGCCAGCAGCCACTCGGGACAGCTAACTGGAAACACCATATATTTT
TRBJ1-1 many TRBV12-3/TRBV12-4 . CASSLVGLEAFF TGTGCCAGCAGTTTAGTGGGGTTGGAAGCTTTCTTT
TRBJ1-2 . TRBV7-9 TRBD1 CASSQKGQGGFGYTF TGTGCCAGCAGCCAAAAGGGGCAGGGGGGTTTTGGCTACACCTTC
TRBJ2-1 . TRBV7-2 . CASSLVLGEYQVEQFF TGTGCCAGCAGCTTAGTTCTGGGGGAGTATCAGGTGGAGCAGTTCTTC
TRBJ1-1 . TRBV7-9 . CANSSLLQGSMNTEAFF TGTGCCAACAGCTCGCTCCTACAGGGATCCATGAACACTGAAGCTTTCTTT
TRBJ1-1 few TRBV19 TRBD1 CASSTYRGLEAFF TGTGCCAGTAGTACCTACAGGGGTCTTGAAGCTTTCTTT
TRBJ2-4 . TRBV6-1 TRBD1 CASSEGAGGWHIQYF TGTGCCAGCAGTGAAGGAGCAGGGGGCTGGCACATTCAGTACTTC
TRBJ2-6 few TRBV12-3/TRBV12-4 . CASSTSVSGADVLTF TGTGCCAGCAGTACATCGGTCTCTGGGGCCGACGTCCTGACTTTC
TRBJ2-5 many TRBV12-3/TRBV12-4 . CASSPGARETQYF TGTGCCAGTTCCCCGGGGGCTCGAGAGACCCAGTACTTC
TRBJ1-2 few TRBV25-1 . CASSDSASLGVNYGYTF TGTGCCAGCAGTGACTCCGCCTCTTTGGGGGTAAACTATGGCTACACCTTC
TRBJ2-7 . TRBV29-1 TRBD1 CSVELGQGLEQYF TGCAGCGTTGAATTGGGACAGGGTCTGGAGCAGTACTTC
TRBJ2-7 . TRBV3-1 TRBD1 CASSQDGQAREQYF TGTGCCAGCAGCCAGGACGGACAGGCTCGTGAGCAGTACTTC
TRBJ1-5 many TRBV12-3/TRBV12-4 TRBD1 CASSSRQGFQPQHF TGTGCCAGCAGTTCACGACAGGGTTTTCAGCCCCAGCATTTT
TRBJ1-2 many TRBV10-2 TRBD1 CASSGGQVYGYTF TGCGCCAGCAGCGGGGGACAGGTCTATGGCTACACCTTC
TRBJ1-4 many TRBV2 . CASSETATNEKLFF TGTGCCAGCAGTGAAACCGCAACTAATGAAAAACTGTTTTTT
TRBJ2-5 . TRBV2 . CANSTLQETQYF TGTGCCAACAGTACGTTACAGGAGACCCAGTACTTC
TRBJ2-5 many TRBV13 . CASSSRDYQETQYF TGTGCCAGCAGTTCGCGGGACTACCAAGAGACCCAGTACTTC
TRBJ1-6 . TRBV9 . CASSVAEVSSYNSPLHF TGTGCCAGCAGCGTAGCTGAAGTGAGCTCCTATAATTCACCCCTCCACTTT
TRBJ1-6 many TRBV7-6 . CASSLESQSRSPLHF TGTGCCAGCAGCTTAGAAAGCCAGTCTCGGTCACCCCTCCACTTT
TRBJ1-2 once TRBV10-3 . CAISEVDNYGYTF TGTGCCATCAGTGAGGTTGACAACTATGGCTACACCTTC
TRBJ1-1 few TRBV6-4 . CASSDSPFAGENTEAFF TGTGCCAGCAGTGACTCTCCTTTTGCAGGGGAGAACACTGAAGCTTTCTTT
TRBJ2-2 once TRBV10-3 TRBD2 CAISGTSGFKNTGELFF TGTGCCATCAGCGGGACTAGCGGGTTTAAGAACACCGGGGAGCTGTTTTTT
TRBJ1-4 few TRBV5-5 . CASSWTGGEKLFF TGTGCCAGCAGCTGGACCGGGGGTGAAAAACTGTTTTTT
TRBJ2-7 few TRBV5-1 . CASSSRKGLPEYEQYF TGCGCCAGCAGCTCCCGAAAGGGTCTCCCAGAATATGAGCAGTACTTC
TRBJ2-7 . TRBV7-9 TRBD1 CASSPSTGAPAEQYF TGTGCCAGCAGCCCTTCGACAGGGGCGCCCGCCGAGCAGTACTTC
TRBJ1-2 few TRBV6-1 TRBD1 CASSPQQGNYGYTF TGTGCCAGCAGCCCCCAACAGGGGAACTATGGCTACACCTTC
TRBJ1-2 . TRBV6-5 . CASSYVSTQGGYTF TGTGCCAGCAGTTATGTTAGCACTCAGGGTGGCTACACCTTC
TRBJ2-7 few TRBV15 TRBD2 CATSSRLAGAPYEQYF TGTGCCACCAGCAGTAGACTAGCGGGAGCGCCCTACGAGCAGTACTTC
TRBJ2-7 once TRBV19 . CASSKYIRGSYEQYF TGTGCCAGTAGTAAATATATACGAGGCAGCTACGAGCAGTACTTC
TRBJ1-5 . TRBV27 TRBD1 CASSLGTGVYQPQHF TGTGCCAGCAGTTTGGGGACAGGGGTTTATCAGCCCCAGCATTTT
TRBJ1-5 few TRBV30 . CAWMDRSYSNQPQHF TGTGCCTGGATGGACAGAAGTTATAGCAATCAGCCCCAGCATTTT
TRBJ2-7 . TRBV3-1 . CASSQQAPSSYEQYF TGTGCCAGCAGTCAACAAGCACCCAGCTCCTACGAGCAGTACTTC
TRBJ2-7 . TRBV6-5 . CASSYSPHPKGNYEQYF TGTGCCAGCAGTTACTCGCCACACCCGAAGGGAAACTACGAGCAGTACTTC
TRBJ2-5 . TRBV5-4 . CASSPRDSAPETQYF TGTGCCAGCAGCCCCAGGGATAGCGCCCCCGAGACCCAGTACTTC
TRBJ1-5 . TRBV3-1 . CASSQDPAGSNQPQHF TGTGCCAGCAGCCAAGATCCGGCGGGTAGCAATCAGCCCCAGCATTTT
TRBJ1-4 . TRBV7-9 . CASSGHGVEKLFF TGTGCCAGCAGCGGCCACGGGGTTGAAAAACTGTTTTTT
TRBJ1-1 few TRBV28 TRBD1 CASSFPRDRGINTEAFF TGTGCCAGCAGTTTTCCCCGGGACAGGGGTATCAACACTGAAGCTTTCTTT
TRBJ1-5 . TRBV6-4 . CASSYSFGSNQPQHF TGTGCCAGCAGTTACTCGTTTGGGAGCAATCAGCCCCAGCATTTT
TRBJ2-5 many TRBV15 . CATGKGTISQETQYF TGTGCCACGGGGAAAGGGACCATTTCACAAGAGACCCAGTACTTC
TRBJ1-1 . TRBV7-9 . CASSLTGGGVFDTEAFF TGTGCCAGCAGCTTAACCGGGGGAGGGGTTTTCGACACTGAAGCTTTCTTT
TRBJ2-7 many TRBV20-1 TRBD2 CSATGTSGAYEQYF TGCAGTGCTACCGGGACTAGCGGGGCCTACGAGCAGTACTTC
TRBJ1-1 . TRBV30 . CAWRKNTEAFF TGTGCCTGGAGGAAGAACACTGAAGCTTTCTTT
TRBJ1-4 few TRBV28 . CASSPRLGGIEKLFF TGTGCCAGCAGTCCTCGTCTGGGGGGGATAGAAAAACTGTTTTTT
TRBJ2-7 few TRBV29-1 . CSVMGSSYEQYF TGCAGCGTTATGGGAAGCTCCTACGAGCAGTACTTC